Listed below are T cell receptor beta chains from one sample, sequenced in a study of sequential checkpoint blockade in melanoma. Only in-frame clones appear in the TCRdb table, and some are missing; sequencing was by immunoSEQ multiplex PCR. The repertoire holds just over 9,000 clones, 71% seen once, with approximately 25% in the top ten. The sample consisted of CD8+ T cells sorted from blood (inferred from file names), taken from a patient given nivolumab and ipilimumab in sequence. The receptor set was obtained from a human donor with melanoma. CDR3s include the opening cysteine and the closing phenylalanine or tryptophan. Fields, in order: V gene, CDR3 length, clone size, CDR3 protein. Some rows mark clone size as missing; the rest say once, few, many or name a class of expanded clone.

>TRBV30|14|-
CAWEADRGFYEQYF
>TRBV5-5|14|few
CASSLGSERGEQYF
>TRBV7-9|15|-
CASSPRDRVYNEQFF
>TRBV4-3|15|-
CASSQVDRGQETQYF
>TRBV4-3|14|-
CASSQGWGDYGYTF
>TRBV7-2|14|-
CASRARGPGNTIYF
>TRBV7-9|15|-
CASSLVDRVDYGYTF
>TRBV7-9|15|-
CASSSLEGPRGEQFF
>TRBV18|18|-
CASSLLDTGTAVTDTQYF
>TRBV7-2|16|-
CASSAPTRGLVYEQYF
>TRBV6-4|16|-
CASSPSDRANTGELFF
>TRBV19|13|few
CASTLGGGEKLFF
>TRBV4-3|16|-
CASSAERTSAFYEQYF
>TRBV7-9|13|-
CASSPQGSGELFF
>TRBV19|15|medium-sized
CASSITGRGTYEQYF
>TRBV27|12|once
CASSLELYEQYF
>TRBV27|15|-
CASSWVSGSADTQYF
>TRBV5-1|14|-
CASSLEGGNQPQHF
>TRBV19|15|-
CASSIRTPLPGEAFF
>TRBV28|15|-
CASSPSGGPGNEQFF
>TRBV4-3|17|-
CASSQGLGVGSYNEQFF
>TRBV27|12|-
CASSGVRQALHF
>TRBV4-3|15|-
CASSQERGGAETQYF
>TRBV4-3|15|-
CASSQDQDSNSEQYF
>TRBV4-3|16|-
CASSQDRGGELYEQYF
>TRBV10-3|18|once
CAISALSNGTAYNSPLHF